This T cell receptor beta chain came from a study of cytomegalovirus exposure and HLA in healthy donors. PCR amplification relied on 60 Vbeta primers (plus 13 Jbeta primers). The data were produced by immunoSEQ multiplex PCR, yet TCRdb's version contains in-frame clones alone and is incomplete. The top ten hold 0.71% of the sample, which has fewer than 250,000 clones, around four fifths seen once. The CDR3 covers 13 residues. The V end lost 7 bases, the J end lost 3 bases, and 12 bases lay between the germline ends. Germline loops: CDR1 MNHNS, CDR2 SASEGT. The chain carries TRBV6-1 and TRBJ1-1, with D possibly being TRBD1 (5 bases). The TCR comes from a boy aged 2 to 9 in good health and CMV-seronegative. Material for sequencing was PBMCs. The CDR3 loop is CASIGGWDTEAFF. The CDR3 DNA follows: TGTGCCAGCATCGGGGGTTGGGACACTGAAGCTTTCTTT.